This T cell receptor beta chain was captured by sequencing in a study of control samples from healthy donors and cancer patients. This clone was seen a single time. Sequencing used immunoSEQ multiplex PCR; TCRdb keeps in-frame clones, though not all of them. The repertoire consists of roughly 170,000 clones, with 75% to 95% occurring once and the leading ten covering just over 2%. The CDR3 is 16 amino acids. The ends were cut back, 1 base at V and 0 bases at J, with 10 bases in the middle. Germline CDR1 LGHDT, CDR2 YNNKEL (reference sequence). The chain recombines TRBV3-1 (or the pseudogene TRBV3-2) with TRBJ1-3, with D hard to call. The sequence derives from a woman aged 40 to 50 in good health. The material sequenced was blood. The CDR3 loop is CASSQGASSSGNTIYF. CDR3 in DNA: TGTGCCAGCAGCCAAGGGGCCTCCTCCTCTGGAAACACCATATATTTT.